Given below is one T cell receptor beta chain in context. V was clipped by 0 bases and J by 3 bases, with 12 bases between them. Germline V gene sequence: CDR1 SGHDT, CDR2 YYEEEE. This CDR3 is built from 15 residues. The data are from a study of blood T cell repertoires in COVID-19. Study in general: The United States, Italy and Spain were the sources of the acute and convalescent COVID-19 samples.

The repertoire was sequenced with immunoSEQ multiplex PCR; TCRdb's copy has only in-frame clones and lacks some. The repertoire consists of 150,000 or so clones, with roughly 83% occurring once and the leading ten covering 4.5% to 5%. The sequence was obtained from an older woman with COVID-19, enrolled during active disease. Source material: peripheral blood. V gene TRBV5-6 combines with J gene TRBJ2-5; tentative D call: TRBD2 (6 bases). The CDR3 spells CASSLGGDLKETQYF. In DNA form, the CDR3 reads TGTGCCAGCAGCTTGGGCGGGGACCTAAAAGAGACCCAGTACTTC.